This record covers a single T cell receptor beta chain. The data originate from a study of CD8+ T cells in alopecia areata. In each case, RNA was isolated and then reverse transcribed into cDNA as the sequencing template. The data were produced by immunoSEQ multiplex PCR, yet TCRdb's version contains in-frame clones alone and is incomplete. The sample carries hundreds of thousands of clones, more than 60% recorded once. Treatment here: oral pan-JAK inhibitor, 5-10 mg twice daily. CDR1 is SNHLY and CDR2 is FYNNEI in the germline V gene. Trimming took 7 bases from V and 1 from J; bases not matched to a gene: 8. The CDR3 spans 15 residues.

Sequences were derived from CD4+ T cells sorted from blood, sampled at approximately week 42, from a patient treated with tofacitinib. The source of this sequence is a human donor with alopecia areata. This chain uses TRBV2 with TRBJ2-5, with 8 bases identical to TRBD2. The CDR3 region is CASNTGTSAQETQYF. The CDR3 DNA reads as TGTGCCAGCAATACCGGGACTAGTGCCCAAGAGACCCAGTACTTC.